These T cell receptor beta chains were read from a single sample in a study of glioma-infiltrating T cells after dendritic cell vaccination. The data were produced by immunoSEQ multiplex PCR, yet TCRdb's version contains in-frame clones alone and is incomplete. The data contain about 21,000 clones, more than 65% of them singletons. Sequences were derived from blood, sampled before dendritic cell vaccination. The receptor set was obtained from a human donor with glioblastoma. Both conserved end residues are part of each CDR3. The order of the fields is D gene, CDR3 length, J gene, V gene, CDR3 protein, CDR3 DNA. D genes are given only for firm matches.

TRBD2,15,TRBJ2-3,TRBV11-2,CASSSSGRAPDTQYF,TGTGCCAGCAGCTCCAGCGGGAGGGCCCCAGATACGCAGTATTTT
-,16,TRBJ1-5,TRBV27,CASSPVTGVRNQPQHF,TGTGCCAGCAGTCCCGTGACGGGGGTTAGAAATCAGCCCCAGCATTTT
TRBD2,12,TRBJ2-1,TRBV28,CASSLGERGQFF,TGTGCCAGCAGTTTAGGTGAGCGGGGGCAGTTCTTC
-,16,TRBJ2-7,TRBV5-1,CASSLDTGTPPYEQYF,TGCGCCAGCAGCTTGGATACCGGGACACCCCCTTACGAGCAGTACTTC
TRBD1,15,TRBJ2-7,TRBV5-1,CASSLPGQGSYEQYF,TGCGCCAGCAGCTTGCCAGGACAGGGGTCCTACGAGCAGTACTTC
-,13,TRBJ1-2,TRBV9,CASSKTGYYGYTF,TGTGCCAGCAGCAAGACAGGATACTATGGCTACACCTTC
-,16,TRBJ2-5,TRBV27,CASSLSRTPSPETQYF,TGTGCCAGCAGTTTATCCCGGACACCCTCTCCGGAGACCCAGTACTTC
TRBD1,17,TRBJ2-5,TRBV19,CASSTGQGEWIQETQYF,TGTGCCAGTAGTACCGGACAGGGGGAGTGGATTCAAGAGACCCAGTACTTC
TRBD2,17,TRBJ2-5,TRBV7-9,CASSLSIPGLAAQTQYF,TGTGCCAGCAGCTTATCAATACCGGGACTAGCCGCGCAGACCCAGTACTTC
-,14,TRBJ2-6,TRBV6-1,CASRPTAGANVLTF,TGTGCCAGCAGACCGACAGCTGGGGCCAACGTCCTGACTTTC